This T cell receptor beta chain is from a study of blood T cells in healthy people across ages. Study-wide points: Higher diversity, along with more naive CD4+ cells, distinguished long-lived donors from aged donors. Naive T cell percentage showed a strong correlation with the diversity of TCR beta.

A second PCR, run for about 6 to 11 cycles, used a sample-barcoded 5' primer plus a J-beta primer mix. TCRdb reprocessed the 5' RACE reads via MiXCR and lists one record per CDR3 protein. This table has about 930,000 distinct CDR3 sequences, about 29% appearing once. This clonotype was detected many times. Its target is not known. The V gene lost 3 bases and the J gene lost 4 bases, with 16 bases spanning the gap. This CDR3 contains 15 residues. The germline CDR1 and CDR2 sequences are MDHEN and SYDVKM. This same sample was also taken into another study, of T cells of mothers and their children.

This receptor was identified in a woman in her thirties or forties in good health. This chain connects TRBV28 to TRBJ2-7; D is perhaps TRBD1 (6 bases). Sequenced material: blood. CDR3 protein: CASSFYVRGGYEQYF. In DNA form, the CDR3 reads TGTGCCAGCAGTTTTTATGTCAGGGGTGGGTACGAGCAGTACTTC.